This T cell receptor (beta chain) originates from a study of T cell responses to AZD1222 COVID-19 vaccine. CDR3 length: 16 residues. V shed 1 base and J shed 1 base, with 12 bases lying between them. Germline assignment: CDR1 MGHRA and CDR2 YSYEKL. To note about this clone: Its antigen is unknown.

Repertoires were generated with immunoSEQ multiplex PCR, while TCRdb's copy carries only in-frame clones and drops some. Found here are approximately 70,000 clones, roughly 88% of them singletons; the top ten hold under 3%. Regarding the study as a whole: Vaccine-associated CD4 TCRs spanned spike, dominant at 160-218 and 743-854. Only five or six individuals given AZD1222 were seropositive at baseline.

The sequencing here drew on peripheral blood, taken on day 0 of AZD1222 vaccination. This sequence was found in an adult in good health. This chain links TRBV4-1 with TRBJ2-3; D gene unclear. The CDR3 protein is CASSQGVSRGTDTQYF. The DNA of the CDR3 is TGCGCCAGCAGCCAAGGGGTATCTAGGGGCACAGATACGCAGTATTTT.